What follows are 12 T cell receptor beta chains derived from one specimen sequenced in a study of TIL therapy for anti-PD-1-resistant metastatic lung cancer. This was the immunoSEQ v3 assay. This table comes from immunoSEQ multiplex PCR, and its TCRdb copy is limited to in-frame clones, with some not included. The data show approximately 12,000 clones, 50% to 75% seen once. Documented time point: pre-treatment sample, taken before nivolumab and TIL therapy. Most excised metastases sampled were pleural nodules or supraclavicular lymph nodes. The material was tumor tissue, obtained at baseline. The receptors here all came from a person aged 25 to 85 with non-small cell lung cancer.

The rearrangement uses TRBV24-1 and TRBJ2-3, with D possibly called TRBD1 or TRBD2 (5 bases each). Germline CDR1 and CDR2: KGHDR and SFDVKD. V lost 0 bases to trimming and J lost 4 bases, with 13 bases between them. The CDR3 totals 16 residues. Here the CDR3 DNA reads TGTGCCACCAGTGATTTGGACGGGACCCGCCCAGATACGCAGTATTTT. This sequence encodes CATSDLDGTRPDTQYF.

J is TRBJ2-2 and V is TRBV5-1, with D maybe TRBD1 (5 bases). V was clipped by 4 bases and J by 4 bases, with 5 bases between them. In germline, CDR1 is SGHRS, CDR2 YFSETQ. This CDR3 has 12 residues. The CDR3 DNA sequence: TGCGCCAGCAGCCAGGGCACCGGGGAGCTGTTTTTT. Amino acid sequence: CASSQGTGELFF. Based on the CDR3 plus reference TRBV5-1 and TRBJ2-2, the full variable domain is KAGVTQTPRYLIKTRGQQVTLSCSPISGHRSVSWYQQTPGQGLQFLFEYFSETQRNKGNFPGRFSGRQFSNSRSEMNVSTLELGDSALYLCASSQGTGELFFGEGSRLTVL.

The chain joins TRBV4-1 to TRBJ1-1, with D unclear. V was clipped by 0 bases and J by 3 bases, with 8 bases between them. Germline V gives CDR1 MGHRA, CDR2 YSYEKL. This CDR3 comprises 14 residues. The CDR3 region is CASSQDRRDTEAFF. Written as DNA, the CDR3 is TGCGCCAGCAGCCAAGATAGGAGGGACACTGAAGCTTTCTTT.

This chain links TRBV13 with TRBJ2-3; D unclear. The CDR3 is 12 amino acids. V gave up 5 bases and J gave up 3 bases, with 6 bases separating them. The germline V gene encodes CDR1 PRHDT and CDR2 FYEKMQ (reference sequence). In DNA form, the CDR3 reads TGTGCCAGCAGCCTATATACAGATACGCAGTATTTT. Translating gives CASSLYTDTQYF.

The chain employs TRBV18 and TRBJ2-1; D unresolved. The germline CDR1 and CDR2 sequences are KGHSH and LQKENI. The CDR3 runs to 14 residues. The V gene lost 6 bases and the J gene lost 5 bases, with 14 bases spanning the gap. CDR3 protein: CASSSNVPDNEQFF. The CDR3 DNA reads TGTGCCAGCTCCTCCAACGTCCCTGACAATGAGCAGTTCTTC.

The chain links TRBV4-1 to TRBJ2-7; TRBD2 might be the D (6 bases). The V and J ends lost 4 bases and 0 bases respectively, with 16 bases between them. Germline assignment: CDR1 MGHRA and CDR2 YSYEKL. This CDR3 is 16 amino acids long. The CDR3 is CASSPPRERGSYEQYF. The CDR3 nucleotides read TGCGCCAGCAGCCCCCCCCGGGAGAGGGGCTCCTACGAGCAGTACTTC.

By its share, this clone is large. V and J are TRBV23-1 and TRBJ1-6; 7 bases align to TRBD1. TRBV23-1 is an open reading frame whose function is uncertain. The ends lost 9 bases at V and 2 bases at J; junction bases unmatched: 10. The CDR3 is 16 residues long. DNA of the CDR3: TGCGCCAGTCCTGGACAGGCCGGCGCCTATAATTCACCCCTCCACTTT. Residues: CASPGQAGAYNSPLHF.

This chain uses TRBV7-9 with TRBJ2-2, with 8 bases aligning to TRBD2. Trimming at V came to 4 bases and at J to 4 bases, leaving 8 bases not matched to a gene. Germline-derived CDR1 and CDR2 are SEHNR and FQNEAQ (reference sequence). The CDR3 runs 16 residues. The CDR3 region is CASSSPAGVTTGELFF. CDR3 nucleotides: TGTGCCAGCAGCTCACCAGCGGGAGTGACCACCGGGGAGCTGTTTTTT.

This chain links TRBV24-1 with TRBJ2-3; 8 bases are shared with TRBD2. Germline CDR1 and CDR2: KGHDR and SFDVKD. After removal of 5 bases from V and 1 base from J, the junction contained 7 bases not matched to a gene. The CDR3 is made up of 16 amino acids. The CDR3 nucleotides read TGTGCCACCAGTGTTCCTAGCGGGCAAGGCACAGATACGCAGTATTTT. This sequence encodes CATSVPSGQGTDTQYF.

This chain's CDR3 is CASSLLGTGIQETQYF. In DNA, the CDR3 is TGTGCCAGCAGTTTGCTCGGGACAGGAATACAAGAGACCCAGTACTTC. This chain joins TRBV28 and TRBJ2-5; 8 bases are a match to TRBD1. Germline values: CDR1 MDHEN, CDR2 SYDVKM. V lost 3 bases to trimming and J lost 2 bases; unmatched junction nucleotides: 8. This CDR3 is built from 16 residues.

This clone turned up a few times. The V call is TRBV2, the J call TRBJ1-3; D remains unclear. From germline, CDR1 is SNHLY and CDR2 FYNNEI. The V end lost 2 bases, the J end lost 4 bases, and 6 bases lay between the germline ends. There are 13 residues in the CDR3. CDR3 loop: CASSESRGNTIYF. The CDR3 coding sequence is TGTGCCAGCAGTGAATCCAGGGGAAACACCATATATTTT.

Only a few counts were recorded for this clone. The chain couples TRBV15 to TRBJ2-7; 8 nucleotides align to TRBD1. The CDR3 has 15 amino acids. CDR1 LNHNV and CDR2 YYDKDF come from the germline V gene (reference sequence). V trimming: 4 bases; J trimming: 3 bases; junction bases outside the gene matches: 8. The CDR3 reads CATSTPGTGHYEQYF. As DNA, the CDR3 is TGTGCCACCAGCACACCCGGGACAGGACACTACGAGCAGTACTTC.